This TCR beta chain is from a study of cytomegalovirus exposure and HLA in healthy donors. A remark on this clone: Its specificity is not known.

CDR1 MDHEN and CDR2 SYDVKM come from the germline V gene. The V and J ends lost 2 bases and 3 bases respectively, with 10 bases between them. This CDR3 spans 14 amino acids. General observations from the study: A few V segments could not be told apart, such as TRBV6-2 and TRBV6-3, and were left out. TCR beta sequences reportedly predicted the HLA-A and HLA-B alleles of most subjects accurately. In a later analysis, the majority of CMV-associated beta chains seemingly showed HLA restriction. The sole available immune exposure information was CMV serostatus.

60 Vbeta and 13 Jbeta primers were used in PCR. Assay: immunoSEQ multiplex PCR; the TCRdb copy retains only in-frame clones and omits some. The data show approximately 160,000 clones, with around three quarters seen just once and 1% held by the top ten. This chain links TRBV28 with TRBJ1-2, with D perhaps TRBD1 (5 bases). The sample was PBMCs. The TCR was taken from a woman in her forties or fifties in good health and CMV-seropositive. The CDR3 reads CASSLGVRDYGYTF. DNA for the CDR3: TGTGCCAGCAGTTTAGGCGTCAGGGACTATGGCTACACCTTC.